The 8 T cell receptor beta chains reported below all come from one sample, sequenced in a study of breast tumors, draining lymph nodes, adjacent tissues. Axillary draining lymph nodes of breast cancer patients supplied the node samples. TCRdb passed the multiplex PCR reads through MiXCR, listing each CDR3 protein once. The data hold some 170,000 distinct CDR3 sequences, with 30% to 35% observed a single time. The sequenced sample was axillary lymph node tissue. These receptors originate from a female donor with breast cancer. Some clones in this sample may be carry-over from other donors' samples.

This clonotype was counted at least ten times. The V call is TRBV30, the J call TRBJ1-6, with D possibly TRBD1 on 5 matching bases. The CDR3 is 12 residues long. Trimming stripped 2 bases from V and 12 bases from J, with 11 bases between. Germline values: CDR1 GTSNPN, CDR2 SVGIG (reference sequence). The chain's CDR3 is CAWSPGTGPLHF. CDR3 bases: TGTGCCTGGAGTCCCGGGACGGGACCCCTCCACTTT.

This clonotype was seen only once. One junction end disagrees with the germline gene, perhaps due to a read error. This sequence joins TRBV13 and TRBJ2-6; 7 bases are shared with TRBD1. Germline V lookup: CDR1 PRHDT, CDR2 FYEKMQ (reference sequence). This CDR3 region has 8 residues. CDR3 coding DNA: TGTGCCAGCAGGCGGACAGGTTTC. Translation gives CASRRTGF.

In its sample, this clonotype was seen many times. The chain recombines TRBV6-1 with TRBJ1-3; possible D gene TRBD1, 6 bases. There are 18 residues in the CDR3. Germline loops: CDR1 MNHNS, CDR2 SASEGT. The V end lost 4 bases, the J end lost 0 bases, and 19 bases lay between the germline ends. CDR3 in DNA: TGTGCCAGCAGTGGCACAGGGCTCTCAGTGGTCTCTGGAAACACCATATATTTT. Amino acid sequence: CASSGTGLSVVSGNTIYF.

This clonotype was recorded at least ten times. The chain is built from TRBV24-1 and TRBJ1-2; 7 bases agree with TRBD1. CDR3 size: 12 residues. After removal of 4 bases from V and 8 bases from J, the junction contained 3 bases not matched to a gene. CDR1 is KGHDR and CDR2 is SFDVKD in the germline V gene. The CDR3 DNA reads TGTGCCACCAGTGACACAGGGGACGGCTACACCTTC. Amino acids: CATSDTGDGYTF.

This clonotype was seen a handful of times. The chain carries TRBV6-6 and TRBJ1-1; D is undetermined. Germline V lookup: CDR1 MNHNY, CDR2 SVGAGI (reference sequence). The CDR3 sequence is 12 residues long. V dropped 0 bases and J dropped 9 bases, with 8 bases sitting between them. Here the CDR3 reads CASSYSSGKAFF. The CDR3 DNA reads TGTGCCAGCAGTTACTCCAGCGGTAAAGCTTTCTTT.

In regard to this clonotype: Since a much larger clone is just one base distant, this may be a read error. This sequence joins TRBV9 and TRBJ2-7; the match to TRBD2 covers 8 bases. Per germline, CDR1 SGDLS and CDR2 YYNGEE. This CDR3 comprises 11 residues. Trimming at V came to 4 bases and at J to 9 bases, leaving 3 bases not matched to a gene. CDR3 DNA: TGTGCCAGCAGCCTCGGGAGGGTGCAGTACTTC. Translation gives CASSLGRVQYF.

J is TRBJ2-5 and V is TRBV28; either TRBD1 or TRBD2 may supply D (5 bases each). Between the trimmed V and J ends, which lost 5 bases and 4 bases, there was a span of 14 bases. CDR3 length: 14 amino acids. Germline assignment: CDR1 MDHEN and CDR2 SYDVKM. CDR3 in amino acids: CASSVGTATETQYF. CDR3 in DNA: TGTGCCAGCAGTGTCGGGACCGCCACAGAGACCCAGTACTTC.

Turning to this clonotype: A much larger clone lies one base from this, so it may be a read error. CDR3 in DNA: TGTGCCAGCAGTGAAGAACCCCAGAGATCCTACGAGCAGTACTTC. Translated, it gives CASSEEPQRSYEQYF. The V and J genes are TRBV10-3 and TRBJ2-7; D uncertain. The CDR3 is made up of 15 amino acids. Germline-derived CDR1 and CDR2 are ENHRY and SYGVKD.